This TCR beta chain was sequenced in a study of response to subunit inactivated influenza vaccine listed by TCRdb under 2018. As for the study more broadly: To follow how T cells responded to a trivalent subunit inactivated influenza vaccine, the researchers relied on deep quantitative profiling of the T cell receptor repertoire.

Findings and caveats that apply to the study as a whole: The authors proposed that each seasonal influenza vaccination may bring in only a limited number of new T cells.

The CDR3 starts with the cysteine, ends with the phenylalanine, and has 13 residues. The kept DNA is CDR3 alone, 39 bases in frame from the first base. From V the trimming removes 6 bases and from J it removes 15 bases, while the gene matches leave 14 bases of the junction unaccounted for. Per the germline V gene, WSHSY is the CDR1 and SAAADI is the CDR2. On this clonotype itself: Its binding antigen is unknown. The record has no base qualities; no much larger clone is one base away.

Receptor libraries were prepared by RT-PCR. Sequencing was performed on an Illumina HiSeq 2500. TCRdb trimmed public reads at Q25 via fastp, called clones via MiXCR and kept in-frame beta chains. When rows share a CDR3 protein, they turn into one entry using the most common DNA and genes. Here the sample has 700,000 to 900,000 distinct CDR3 sequences; 20% to 25% occur a single time. 10% to 13% of the sample is taken by the ten largest. The chain is assembled from TRBV10-2 and TRBJ2-1; the junction holds 7 bases that match TRBD2. The source is a man between 50 and 59 years old who received an inactivated influenza vaccine. Donor details come from another sample of the same person, matched by shared clones. The input for sequencing was PBMCs from blood, taken 4 to 6 days after vaccination. The sequenced DNA: TGCGCCAGCAGCCCCGGGACTACCTTGGGGCGGTTCTTC. It codes for CASSPGTTLGRFF.